The 32 T cell receptor beta chains listed next were all sequenced from one sample in a study of cytomegalovirus exposure and HLA in healthy donors. The primer mix had 60 Vbeta and 13 Jbeta primers. The table came from immunoSEQ multiplex PCR; TCRdb's copy has only in-frame clones and leaves some out. This table holds 150,000 to 200,000 clones, about 81% found once. What was sequenced was PBMCs. Source of these receptors: a woman between 18 and 29 years old in good health and CMV-seronegative.

The V gene is TRBV19, the J gene TRBJ2-4, with D possibly TRBD2 on 6 matching bases. CDR1 is LNHDA, CDR2 SQIVND, per germline (reference sequence). The CDR3 runs to 16 residues. Trimming took off 4 bases at V and 0 bases at J, with 13 bases between the two ends. CDR3 residues: CASSTGRGVAKNIQYF. The CDR3 DNA reads TGTGCCAGTAGTACCGGGAGAGGGGTAGCCAAAAACATTCAGTACTTC.

The chain employs TRBV6-5 and TRBJ2-5; 11 nucleotides align to TRBD1. The J call could be wrong; TRBJ2-7 is a better fit for the DNA end. From germline, CDR1 is MNHEY and CDR2 SVGAGI. The CDR3 covers 15 residues. CDR3 amino acids: CASSLLGTGGHEQYF. The CDR3 region has the DNA TGTGCCAGCAGTCTTCTCGGGACAGGGGGACACGAGCAGTACTTC.

The V gene is TRBV5-5, the J gene TRBJ2-5; no clear D. The CDR3 covers 14 residues. The germline V gene has CDR1 SGHKS and CDR2 YYEKEE (reference sequence). The V gene lost 0 bases and the J gene lost 2 bases, with 8 bases spanning the gap. The CDR3 coding sequence is TGTGCCAGCAGCTTGGGGTGGCATCAAGAGACCCAGTACTTC. This sequence encodes CASSLGWHQETQYF.

This chain links TRBV28 with TRBJ1-1; D unclear. V was shortened by 5 bases and J by 3 bases, with 10 bases between the two germline ends. The CDR3 runs 13 residues. Germline V gives CDR1 MDHEN, CDR2 SYDVKM. Written as DNA, the CDR3 is TGTGCCAGCAGTACATCTCTGGACACTGAAGCTTTCTTT. Translated, it gives CASSTSLDTEAFF.

This clone has a single count. The genes are TRBV4-1 and TRBJ1-2; weak D call: TRBD1 (5 bases). Trimming removed 0 bases from V and 4 bases from J, with 15 bases in between. The CDR3 totals 16 residues. The germline gives CDR1 MGHRA, CDR2 YSYEKL. In DNA, the CDR3 is TGCGCCAGCAGCCAAGACCAGGCGAACAGGCTCTATGGCTACACCTTC. Its translation is CASSQDQANRLYGYTF.

This clone appeared once. The chain combines TRBV27 with TRBJ1-1, with TRBD1 matching 9 bases. Germline values: CDR1 MNHEY, CDR2 SMNVEV (reference sequence). The CDR3 totals 15 residues. Trimming at V came to 3 bases and at J to 3 bases, leaving 5 bases not matched to a gene. The CDR3 protein is CASSFGGTGHTEAFF. The CDR3 DNA is TGTGCCAGCAGTTTCGGCGGGACAGGGCACACTGAAGCTTTCTTT.

The genes are TRBV19 and TRBJ1-3, with 9 positions matching TRBD1. With 9 bases clipped from V and 4 bases from J, the junction kept 16 bases outside the gene matches. From germline, CDR1 is LNHDA and CDR2 SQIVND (reference sequence). This CDR3 has 17 residues. DNA for the CDR3: TGTGCCAGCCTGGATAGCGAACAGGGGGCTATCGGAAACACCATATATTTT. This codes for CASLDSEQGAIGNTIYF.

V usage is TRBV6-1 and J usage is TRBJ2-2; tentatively, D is TRBD1 (5 bases). Germline CDR1 MNHNS, CDR2 SASEGT. Trimming cost V 6 bases and J 1 base, with 6 bases left between them. The CDR3 totals 13 residues. The CDR3 loop reads CASSRENTGELFF. CDR3 coding DNA: TGTGCCAGCAGCAGGGAGAACACCGGGGAGCTGTTTTTT.

The chain has TRBV29-1 and TRBJ2-7, with D possibly TRBD1 on 5 matching bases. CDR3 length: 12 residues. The V gene's germline CDR1 is SQVTM and CDR2 ANQGSEA. Trimming took 3 bases from V and 2 from J, leaving 8 bases between them. The CDR3 DNA reads TGCAGCGTTGATGCAGGGACCTACGAGCAGTACTTC. Translating gives CSVDAGTYEQYF.

The genes are TRBV7-9 and TRBJ2-7, with 11 bases lining up with TRBD2. V shed 4 bases, J shed 5 bases, and the junction held 10 bases outside the gene matches. The CDR3 is made up of 16 amino acids. Germline assignment: CDR1 SEHNR and CDR2 FQNEAQ (reference sequence). The DNA of the CDR3 is TGTGCCAGCAGCTCCCCCCCTAGCGGGAGGTTGGACGAGCAGTACTTC. This sequence encodes CASSSPPSGRLDEQYF.

The chain is built from TRBV9 and TRBJ1-4; possibly TRBD1 for D (5 bases). Germline loops: CDR1 SGDLS, CDR2 YYNGEE. The CDR3 length is 14 residues. V lost 4 bases to trimming and J lost 8 bases, with 15 bases between them. CDR3 loop: CASSQAGGSEKLFF. CDR3 nucleotides: TGTGCCAGCAGCCAGGCGGGGGGGAGCGAAAAACTGTTTTTT.

In its sample, this clone was seen a few times. The chain employs TRBV4-1 and TRBJ1-1, with D perhaps TRBD1 (5 bases). Trimming left V 0 bases short and J 4 bases short, with 15 bases between. This CDR3 is built from 16 residues. Germline loops: CDR1 MGHRA, CDR2 YSYEKL. CDR3 nucleotide sequence: TGCGCCAGCAGCCAAGATGCGGGGGTGGGAGTCACTGAAGCTTTCTTT. Its translation is CASSQDAGVGVTEAFF.

The chain is built from TRBV19 and TRBJ1-2; 9 bases align to TRBD1. The CDR3 is 13 amino acids. Trimming at V came to 5 bases and at J to 7 bases, leaving 5 bases not matched to a gene. Germline CDR1 and CDR2: LNHDA and SQIVND (reference sequence). The CDR3 region is CASSVTGGSGYTF. Written as DNA, the CDR3 is TGTGCCAGTAGTGTAACAGGGGGCAGTGGCTACACCTTC. Using reference TRBV19 and TRBJ1-2 for the parts outside the CDR3, the full variable domain is DGGITQSPKYLFRKEGQNVTLSCEQNLNHDAMYWYRQDPGQGLRLIYYSQIVNDFQKGDIAEGYSVSREKKESFPLTVTSAQKNPTAFYLCASSVTGGSGYTFGSGTRLTVV.

The chain recombines TRBV27 with TRBJ1-4; D gene uncertain. CDR3 length equals 11 residues. Germline values: CDR1 MNHEY, CDR2 SMNVEV (reference sequence). Trimming took off 6 bases at V and 5 bases at J, with 4 bases between the two ends. The CDR3: CASRANEKLFF. CDR3 sequence (DNA): TGTGCCAGCAGGGCAAATGAAAAACTGTTTTTT.

On this clone itself: The conserved final phenylalanine or tryptophan is absent from the CDR3, which likely points to a read error. The V call is TRBV5-1, the J call TRBJ2-3; a weak D match, TRBD2 (6 bases). CDR1 SGHRS and CDR2 YFSETQ come from the germline V gene. The CDR3 has 17 residues. V was clipped by 3 bases and J by 0 bases, with 17 bases between them. The CDR3 nucleotides read TGCGCCAGCAGCTCCGAGGTTGCGGGGACTAGCACAGATACGCAGTATTCT. It specifies CASSSEVAGTSTDTQYS.

This clone has only a few counts. The chain employs TRBV7-9 and TRBJ2-5; D ambiguous. The germline CDR1 and CDR2 sequences are SEHNR and FQNEAQ (reference sequence). The CDR3 is 11 amino acids. With 5 bases removed from V and 2 bases from J, the gap between germline ends came to 3 bases. CDR3 DNA sequence: TGTGCCAGCAGCCAACAAGAGACCCAGTACTTC. Residues: CASSQQETQYF.

The chain is built from TRBV11-1 and TRBJ2-7; 11 nucleotides line up with TRBD2. The trim removed 0 bases at V and 3 bases at J, leaving 13 bases unmatched. The CDR3 length is 19 residues. Germline V gene lookup returns CDR1 SGHAT and CDR2 FQDESV (reference sequence). The DNA for the CDR3 is TGTGCCAGCAGCTTAGCCCCCCCGCTAGCGGGGGGCCCCCACTACGAGCAGTACTTC. This gives the protein CASSLAPPLAGGPHYEQYF.

CDR3 sequence reads: CASSLGSSVYEQYF. The CDR3 DNA sequence: TGCGCCAGCAGCTTGGGGTCGAGTGTCTACGAGCAGTACTTC. V is TRBV5-1 and J is TRBJ2-7; D not resolved. Trimming removed 0 bases at V and 3 bases at J, with 10 bases between. This CDR3 has 14 residues. Germline V CDR1 and CDR2: SGHRS, YFSETQ. The full variable domain, with the rest looked up from reference TRBV5-1 and TRBJ2-7, is KAGVTQTPRYLIKTRGQQVTLSCSPISGHRSVSWYQQTPGQGLQFLFEYFSETQRNKGNFPGRFSGRQFSNSRSEMNVSTLELGDSALYLCASSLGSSVYEQYFGPGTRLTVT.

The chain has TRBV6-5 and TRBJ2-1; 9 bases fit TRBD1. The V and J ends lost 6 bases and 7 bases, in that order; junction bases with no gene match: 7. Germline V gene sequence: CDR1 MNHEY, CDR2 SVGAGI. The CDR3 extends over 14 amino acids. Here the CDR3 DNA reads TGTGCCAGCAGAACAGACAGGGGGGCAAATGAGCAGTTCTTC. This sequence encodes CASRTDRGANEQFF.

A remark on this clone: Relative to the germline gene, one junction end is altered; a read error may explain this. This chain joins TRBV7-9 and TRBJ2-6; D might be TRBD1 (6 bases). The CDR3 sequence is 17 residues long. Germline CDR1 SEHNR, CDR2 FQNEAQ (reference sequence). CDR3 residues: CSSSLAQGSSGANVLTF. The CDR3 region has the DNA TGTTCCAGCAGCTTAGCACAGGGCAGCTCTGGGGCCAACGTCCTGACTTTC.

V usage is TRBV27 and J usage is TRBJ2-7; a weak D match, TRBD2 (5 bases). V dropped 0 bases and J dropped 2 bases, with 5 bases sitting between them. Germline V gene sequence: CDR1 MNHEY, CDR2 SMNVEV (reference sequence). The CDR3 is made up of 13 amino acids. In DNA, the CDR3 is TGTGCCAGCAGTTTATCGGGAGCCTACGAGCAGTACTTC. Residues: CASSLSGAYEQYF.

The CDR3 protein is CASSDPGGANNSPLHF. CDR3 coding DNA: TGTGCCAGCAGTGACCCTGGGGGCGCGAATAATTCACCCCTCCACTTT. The J gene is TRBJ1-6, the V gene TRBV2; D possibly corresponds to TRBD1 (6 bases). Per germline, CDR1 SNHLY and CDR2 FYNNEI. CDR3 length equals 16 residues. V gave up 3 bases and J gave up 5 bases, with 14 bases separating them.

The chain is built from TRBV28 and TRBJ2-5; TRBD2 matches 14 bases. In germline, CDR1 is MDHEN, CDR2 SYDVKM. The junction had 13 bases not matched to a gene; V was cut back by 5 bases and J by 5 bases. This CDR3 spans 18 amino acids. The DNA for the CDR3 is TGTGCCAGCAGTCGCGGGACTAGCGGGAGTCGATGGTGGGAGACCCAGTACTTC. Its translation: CASSRGTSGSRWWETQYF.

The chain has TRBV5-1 and TRBJ2-3; D is undetermined. This CDR3 contains 16 residues. Deletions cut 0 bases from V and 2 bases from J, with 13 bases between. CDR1 SGHRS and CDR2 YFSETQ come from the germline V gene. The CDR3 region is CASSLERVSPTDTQYF. DNA for the CDR3: TGCGCCAGCAGCTTGGAGCGAGTGTCTCCCACAGATACGCAGTATTTT.

The chain couples TRBV27 to TRBJ2-1, with 7 bases aligning to TRBD2. This CDR3 contains 16 residues. The J segment lost 0 bases and the V segment lost 1 base, leaving 3 bases of the junction unmatched. Germline V gene lookup returns CDR1 MNHEY and CDR2 SMNVEV (reference sequence). Here the CDR3 reads CASSLWGGSSYNEQFF. DNA of the CDR3: TGTGCCAGCAGTTTATGGGGCGGGAGCTCCTACAATGAGCAGTTCTTC.

The chain joins TRBV6-6 to TRBJ2-1, with TRBD1 as a possible D gene (5 bases). Trimming pared 8 bases from V and 1 base from J, leaving 15 bases between. The CDR3 sequence is 15 residues long. Germline loops: CDR1 MNHNY, CDR2 SVGAGI (reference sequence). The CDR3 protein is CASRPRVQSYNEQFF. The CDR3 region has the DNA TGTGCCAGCCGCCCCAGGGTGCAGTCCTACAATGAGCAGTTCTTC.

J is TRBJ1-6 and V is TRBV6-5; the D gene is possibly TRBD1 (6 bases). Between the trimmed V and J ends, which lost 2 bases and 7 bases, there was a span of 15 bases. CDR1 is MNHEY, CDR2 SVGAGI, per germline. The CDR3 is made up of 16 amino acids. CDR3: CASSYGGADGNSPLHF. In nucleotides, the CDR3 is TGTGCCAGCAGTTACGGGGGGGCCGACGGAAATTCACCCCTCCACTTT.

This chain links TRBV10-3 with TRBJ2-5; no reliable D call. The CDR3 covers 13 residues. V lost 0 bases and J 5 bases, leaving 7 bases between the germline ends. Germline CDR1 ENHRY, CDR2 SYGVKD. The CDR3 sequence is CAISESGVETQYF. The CDR3 DNA reads as TGTGCCATCAGTGAGTCAGGAGTGGAGACCCAGTACTTC.

The chain combines TRBV5-8 with TRBJ1-3; no definite D call. The germline V gene has CDR1 SGHTS and CDR2 YDEGEE. Trimming removed 2 bases from V and 7 bases from J, with 16 bases in between. The CDR3 contains 15 residues. Written as DNA, the CDR3 is TGTGCCAGCAGCTTAGAGCGTGGAGGGTGGAACACCATATATTTT. This codes for CASSLERGGWNTIYF.

The chain employs TRBV5-6 and TRBJ2-3; D call uncertain. Germline CDR1 is SGHDT and CDR2 is YYEEEE. This CDR3 region has 13 residues. V lost 1 base, J lost 4 bases, and 7 bases lay in between. CDR3 sequence reads: CASSLRVPDTQYF. CDR3 nucleotides: TGTGCCAGCAGCTTGAGAGTACCAGATACGCAGTATTTT.

This chain links TRBV18 with TRBJ2-7; 12 bases align to TRBD2. With 3 bases clipped from V and 7 bases from J, the junction kept 1 base outside the gene matches. This CDR3 region has 13 residues. Per germline, CDR1 KGHSH and CDR2 LQKENI. The CDR3, as DNA: TGTGCCAGCTCACCGGGACTAGCGGGTGAGCAGTACTTC. This encodes CASSPGLAGEQYF.

This sequence joins TRBV7-9 and TRBJ2-5; no clear D. The length of the CDR3 is 14 residues. Between the trimmed V and J ends, which lost 5 bases and 2 bases, there was a span of 12 bases. Germline values: CDR1 SEHNR, CDR2 FQNEAQ (reference sequence). The DNA of the CDR3 is TGTGCCAGCAGCACTTCGTCAGGTCAAGAGACCCAGTACTTC. Translating gives CASSTSSGQETQYF.